This T cell receptor (beta chain) came from a study of T cells in Graves' hyperthyroidism and ophthalmopathy. Regarding the study as a whole: By a 13 V-J model, ophthalmopathy was set apart from stable hyperthyroidism.

The source material, RNA transcripts, was used to amplify TCR beta CDR3 regions. A first-round RT-PCR of the TCR CDR3 used the HTBI primer set. TCRdb ran MiXCR on the multiplex PCR reads and lists one entry per CDR3 protein. The table has 370,000 or so distinct CDR3 sequences, 15% to 18% seen once. V lost 4 bases, J lost 7 bases, and 11 bases lay in between. Germline lookup yields CDR1 MNHEY and CDR2 SMNVEV (reference sequence). The CDR3 spans 13 residues. This clonotype was observed at least ten times. Antigen unknown. Ahead of any ophthalmopathy symptoms, the blood sample was obtained at the first diagnosis of hyperthyroidism.

The specimen was blood. This chain joins TRBV27 and TRBJ1-3, with D possibly being TRBD1 (5 bases). This TCR was sampled from a woman between 18 and 29 years old with Graves' hyperthyroidism that later progressed to Graves' ophthalmopathy. CDR3 residues: CASSSQRGNTIYF. CDR3 nucleotides: TGTGCCAGCAGTTCTCAGAGGGGTAACACCATATATTTT.